Each of the 15 T cell receptor beta chains below was sequenced from the same sample in a study of blood T cell repertoires in COVID-19. Some clones are missing from TCRdb's copy, which holds only in-frame ones; the method was immunoSEQ multiplex PCR. Among approximately 300,000 clones, 90% were seen once, and the ten largest hold around 3.9%. The sample consisted of PBMCs or T cells enriched from blood (not recorded which). Receptor source: a woman aged 25 to 45 who had been exposed to COVID-19.

The CDR3 here is CASSLSRFSSYNEQFF. The DNA for the CDR3 is TGTGCCAGCAGTTTATCACGGTTTAGCTCCTACAATGAGCAGTTCTTC. The rearrangement joins TRBV27 to TRBJ2-1, with no clear D. Germline CDR1 MNHEY, CDR2 SMNVEV (reference sequence). The length of the CDR3 is 16 residues. V was shortened by 0 bases and J by 0 bases, with 9 bases between the two germline ends.

CDR3 coding DNA: TGTGCCATCAGCCCGGGACTAGCGGGGGTAAATGAGCAGTTCTTC. Protein product: CAISPGLAGVNEQFF. The rearrangement uses TRBV10-3 and TRBJ2-1, with 14 nucleotides matching TRBD2. The CDR3 spans 15 residues. J gave up 7 bases and V 6 bases, and 5 bases lay outside the gene matches. Germline values: CDR1 ENHRY, CDR2 SYGVKD.

V usage is TRBV6-2 or TRBV6-3 and J usage is TRBJ2-1; 7 nucleotides align to TRBD2. With 0 bases clipped from V and 6 bases from J, the junction kept 8 bases outside the gene matches. This CDR3 is 16 amino acids long. Germline assignment: CDR1 MNHEY and CDR2 SVGEGT. The CDR3 DNA reads as TGTGCCAGCAGTTACTCGACCGGGACTATACTCAATGAGCAGTTCTTC. Protein: CASSYSTGTILNEQFF.

V usage is TRBV30 and J usage is TRBJ2-7; perhaps TRBD2 as D (6 bases). The CDR3 spans 15 residues. Trimming shortened V by 3 bases and J by 0 bases, and 15 bases separated the two germline ends. CDR1 is GTSNPN and CDR2 is SVGIG in the germline V gene (reference sequence). The CDR3 region is CAWSFDGLYSYEQYF. As DNA, the CDR3 is TGTGCCTGGAGCTTCGACGGACTATACTCCTACGAGCAGTACTTC.

The rearrangement joins TRBV29-1 to TRBJ2-1, with 16 nucleotides matching TRBD2. V lost 6 bases and J lost 8; bases outside the gene matches: 10. CDR1 SQVTM and CDR2 ANQGSEA come from the germline V gene. The CDR3 runs 16 residues. DNA of the CDR3: TGCAGCGTGAGATCCGGGACTAGCGGGGGGGATGATGAGCAGTTCTTC. Protein: CSVRSGTSGGDDEQFF.

V is TRBV4-3 and J is TRBJ2-7; 7 positions match TRBD1. Trimming took 2 bases from V and 1 from J; bases not matched to a gene: 8. This CDR3 comprises 16 residues. CDR1 and CDR2 (germline): LGHNA, YSLEER. DNA of the CDR3: TGCGCCAGCAGCCAATCGTATGTGACAGGGTCCTACGAGCAGTACTTC. It specifies CASSQSYVTGSYEQYF.

The chain joins TRBV7-2 to TRBJ2-1, with 7 positions matching TRBD2. Looked up from germline, CDR1 is SGHTA and CDR2 is FQGNSA. The ends lost 3 bases at V and 8 bases at J; junction bases unmatched: 13. The CDR3 loop spans 16 amino acids. The CDR3 DNA follows: TGTGCCAGCAGCTTTTCAGCCGGGACTACCGCCCATGAGCAGTTCTTC. Its translation: CASSFSAGTTAHEQFF.

V is TRBV2 and J is TRBJ1-1; D perhaps matches TRBD1 (6 bases). Per germline, CDR1 SNHLY and CDR2 FYNNEI. The germline V and J ends were trimmed by 8 bases and 4 bases, with 23 bases remaining between them. The CDR3 contains 16 residues. The CDR3 nucleotides are TGTGCCAGCGGAAGTCGTCCCCAGGGGCCCCCCACTGAAGCTTTCTTT. Its protein is CASGSRPQGPPTEAFF.

The genes are TRBV28 and TRBJ1-6, with D unclear. V lost 2 bases and J lost 10, with 6 bases in between. This CDR3 is built from 12 residues. Germline V lookup: CDR1 MDHEN, CDR2 SYDVKM. CDR3 sequence: CASSLPTSPLHF. CDR3 nucleotide sequence: TGTGCCAGCAGTTTACCTACCTCACCCCTCCACTTT.

This clone occurred once. The V call is TRBV5-1, the J call TRBJ1-5; D possibly corresponds to TRBD1 (5 bases). V lost 4 bases and J lost 0, with 20 bases in between. Germline CDR1 is SGHRS and CDR2 is YFSETQ. This CDR3 has 18 amino acids. The chain's CDR3 is CASSLPKQGLYSNQPQHF. In nucleotides, the CDR3 is TGCGCCAGCAGCCTCCCAAAGCAGGGACTTTATAGCAATCAGCCCCAGCATTTT.

V and J are TRBV5-1 and TRBJ2-3; no reliable D call. The germline V and J ends were trimmed by 2 bases and 0 bases, with 4 bases remaining between them. The CDR3 totals 13 residues. Germline V gene lookup returns CDR1 SGHRS and CDR2 YFSETQ. The CDR3 reads CASSLESTDTQYF. DNA for the CDR3: TGCGCCAGCAGCTTAGAGAGCACAGATACGCAGTATTTT.

This clone occurred once. V gene TRBV21-1 combines with J gene TRBJ2-3; TRBD2 is taken as the D call from the table, unchecked against the DNA. TRBV21-1 is classified as a pseudogene. The CDR3 sequence is 15 residues long. In nucleotides, the CDR3 is TGTGCCAGCAGCCTAACCCCCAACGCCACAGATACGCAGTATTTT. This gives the protein CASSLTPNATDTQYF.

The CDR3 loop reads CASSQDETVRNYGYTF. CDR3 nucleotide sequence: TGCGCCAGCAGCCAAGATGAGACAGTCCGTAACTATGGCTACACCTTC. V is TRBV4-3 and J is TRBJ1-2; tentative D call: TRBD1 (5 bases). The CDR3 has 16 residues. Trimming pared 0 bases from V and 1 base from J, leaving 12 bases between. Germline CDR1 is LGHNA and CDR2 is YSLEER.

This clone occurred a few times. The rearrangement uses TRBV4-3 and TRBJ1-3; D might be TRBD1 (5 bases). The germline V gene has CDR1 LGHNA and CDR2 YSLEER. The CDR3 runs 15 residues. Trimming pared 0 bases from V and 4 bases from J, leaving 10 bases between. The CDR3: CASSQEMGPGNTIYF. The CDR3 DNA reads TGCGCCAGCAGCCAAGAGATGGGGCCCGGAAACACCATATATTTT.

The J gene is TRBJ1-1, the V gene TRBV7-9, with unresolved D. Trimming removed 1 base at V and 6 bases at J, with 9 bases between. The CDR3 consists of 13 residues. In germline, CDR1 is SEHNR, CDR2 FQNEAQ (reference sequence). Written as DNA, the CDR3 is TGTGCCAGCAGCTTAGGAGAGGGCGCTGAAGCTTTCTTT. It specifies CASSLGEGAEAFF. Full variable domain (outside the CDR3, taken from reference TRBV7-9 and TRBJ1-1): DTGVSQNPRHKITKRGQNVTFRCDPISEHNRLYWYRQTLGQGPEFLTYFQNEAQLEKSRLLSDRFSAERPKGSFSTLEIQRTEQGDSAMYLCASSLGEGAEAFFGQGTRLTVV.